The 7 T cell receptor beta chains below all came from one sample that was sequenced in a study of Tregs in tolerant kidney transplant recipients. Profiling relied on immunoSEQ multiplex PCR, and the TCRdb table lists in-frame clones only, not all of them. The table has tens of thousands of clones, approximately 91% seen once. Sample: CD4+ T cells from blood, taken before the transplant. The receptors come from a human donor who received a combined kidney and bone marrow transplant.

The genes are TRBV29-1 and TRBJ1-2; 9 bases line up with TRBD1. CDR3 size: 12 residues. The germline V gene encodes CDR1 SQVTM and CDR2 ANQGSEA. After removal of 4 bases from V and 7 bases from J, the junction contained 4 bases not matched to a gene. The CDR3 reads CSVVRTGVGYTF. For the CDR3, the DNA is TGCAGCGTTGTAAGGACAGGGGTTGGCTACACCTTC.

This chain connects TRBV27 to TRBJ1-5; D not resolved. The V end lost 3 bases, the J end lost 2 bases, and 8 bases lay between the germline ends. Germline V gives CDR1 MNHEY, CDR2 SMNVEV (reference sequence). CDR3 length equals 14 residues. The CDR3 region is CASSLDWGNQPQHF. In DNA form, the CDR3 reads TGTGCCAGCAGTTTGGACTGGGGCAATCAGCCCCAGCATTTT.

This clone has just one count. The J gene is TRBJ1-2, the V gene TRBV28; 8 positions agree with TRBD1. V was clipped by 6 bases and J by 0 bases; unmatched bases: 6. Germline V CDR1 and CDR2: MDHEN, SYDVKM. CDR3 size: 15 residues. The CDR3 reads CASRTTGAANYGYTF. The CDR3 DNA is TGTGCCAGCAGAACGACAGGGGCGGCTAACTATGGCTACACCTTC.

V is TRBV15 and J is TRBJ2-7; D is perhaps TRBD1 (6 bases). Trimming removed 0 bases from V and 0 bases from J, with 18 bases in between. Germline V lookup: CDR1 LNHNV, CDR2 YYDKDF (reference sequence). This CDR3 is 18 amino acids long. The CDR3, as DNA: TGTGCCACCAGCAGAGATCTGGTGACAGGCTCGACCTCCTACGAGCAGTACTTC. It codes for CATSRDLVTGSTSYEQYF.

This clone came up once. The rearrangement joins TRBV28 to TRBJ1-4, with 8 bases fitting TRBD1. CDR3 length: 14 residues. The V segment lost 6 bases and the J segment 8 bases; nucleotides outside the gene matches: 8. Germline assignment: CDR1 MDHEN and CDR2 SYDVKM. CDR3 in DNA: TGTGCCAGCAGCCGCGGACAGGGTGGGGAAAAACTGTTTTTT. Translation gives CASSRGQGGEKLFF.

This clone was detected only a few times. The J gene is TRBJ2-7, the V gene TRBV28; no firm D call. Germline CDR1 reads MDHEN; CDR2 reads SYDVKM. This CDR3 contains 12 residues. V was trimmed by 1 base and J by 5 bases, leaving 6 bases between them. CDR3 sequence (DNA): TGTGCCAGCAGTTTATTTTTCAACGAGCAGTACTTC. Translating it yields CASSLFFNEQYF. Drawing the rest from reference TRBV28 and TRBJ2-7, the complete variable domain is DVKVTQSSRYLVKRTGEKVFLECVQDMDHENMFWYRQDPGLGLRLIYFSYDVKMKEKGDIPEGYSVSREKKERFSLILESASTNQTSMYLCASSLFFNEQYFGPGTRLTVT.

Remarks on this clone: A read error may produce the germline difference seen at one junction end. V and J are TRBV9 and TRBJ2-7, with 14 bases that match TRBD2. Per the germline V gene, CDR1 is SGDLS and CDR2 is YYNGEE. This CDR3 comprises 16 residues. For the CDR3, the DNA is TGTGCCAGTAGCGTAGGCGGACTAGCGGGGGGATACGAGCAGTACTTC. This encodes CASSVGGLAGGYEQYF. The entire variable domain, with the rest obtained from reference TRBV9 and TRBJ2-7, is as follows: DSGVTQTPKHLITATGQRVTLRCSPRSGDLSVYWYQQSLDQGLQFLIQYYNGEERAKGNILERFSAQQFPDLHSELNLSSLELGDSALYFCASSVGGLAGGYEQYFGPGTRLTVT.